This entry concerns a single T cell receptor (beta chain). Use of 60 Vbeta and 13 Jbeta primers characterized the PCR. Assay: immunoSEQ multiplex PCR; the TCRdb copy retains only in-frame clones and omits some. This table holds approximately 140,000 clones, about 78% found once. This entry belongs to a study of cytomegalovirus exposure and HLA in healthy donors. Trimming took off 8 bases at V and 1 base at J, with 9 bases between the two ends. Germline CDR1 MNHEY, CDR2 SMNVEV (reference sequence). The CDR3 runs 14 residues. The rearrangement links TRBV27 to TRBJ1-6, with D perhaps matching TRBD1 (6 bases). The TCR comes from a human donor in good health. Sample: PBMCs. CDR3 DNA: TGTGCCAGCGGGAGGGGGTCCTATAATTCACCCCTCCACTTT. This codes for CASGRGSYNSPLHF.